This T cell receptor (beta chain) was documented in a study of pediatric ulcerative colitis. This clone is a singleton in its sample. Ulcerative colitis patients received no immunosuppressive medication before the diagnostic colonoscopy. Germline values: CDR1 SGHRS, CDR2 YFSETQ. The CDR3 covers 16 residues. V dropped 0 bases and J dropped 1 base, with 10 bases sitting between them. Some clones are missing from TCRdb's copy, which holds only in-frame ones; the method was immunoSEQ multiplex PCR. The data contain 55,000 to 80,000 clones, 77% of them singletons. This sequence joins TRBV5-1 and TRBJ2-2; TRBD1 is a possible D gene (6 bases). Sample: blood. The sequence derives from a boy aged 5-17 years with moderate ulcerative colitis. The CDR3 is CASSLEGRGNTGELFF. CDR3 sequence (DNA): TGCGCCAGCAGCTTGGAAGGCAGGGGGAACACCGGGGAGCTGTTTTTT.